This passage covers 3 T cell receptor beta chains from one sample sequenced in a study of naive and memory T cell subsets. An equimolar mix of two oligonucleotides served as the beta constant-region primer for TRBC1 and TRBC2. One entry per CDR3 protein results from TCRdb running MiXCR on the UMI-ligation and nested PCR reads. The sample includes approximately 82,000 distinct CDR3 sequences, 7% of them seen just once. Material for sequencing was central memory CD4+ T cells from blood. Receptors originate from a human donor in good health.

This clonotype came up many times. The genes are TRBV14 and TRBJ2-4; TRBD2 agrees at 7 bases. V was clipped by 1 base and J by 7 bases; unmatched bases: 10. This CDR3 has 16 residues. The germline CDR1 and CDR2 sequences are SGHDN and FVKESK. The CDR3 spells CASSQGGAGPGNIQYF. The DNA for the CDR3 is TGTGCCAGCAGCCAAGGGGGAGCGGGGCCGGGGAACATTCAGTACTTC.

In this sample, this clonotype turned up a few times. V gene TRBV2 combines with J gene TRBJ2-7; D is possibly TRBD2 (5 bases). Germline loops: CDR1 SNHLY, CDR2 FYNNEI. The CDR3 spans 12 residues. V was shortened by 5 bases and J by 3 bases, with 8 bases between the two germline ends. This CDR3 is CASSRGNYEQYF. Here the CDR3 DNA reads TGTGCCAGCAGTCGAGGGAACTACGAGCAGTACTTC. Full variable domain (remainder filled in from reference TRBV2 and TRBJ2-7): EPEVTQTPSHQVTQMGQEVILRCVPISNHLYFYWYRQILGQKVEFLVSFYNNEISEKSEIFDDQFSVERPDGSNFTLKIRSTKLEDSAMYFCASSRGNYEQYFGPGTRLTVT.

In DNA, the CDR3 is TGCGCCAGCAAACCTCAGGGTGGGTCCTACAATGAGCAGTTCTTC. It encodes CASKPQGGSYNEQFF. V gene TRBV5-1 combines with J gene TRBJ2-1, with D possibly matching TRBD1 (5 bases). Trimming removed 6 bases at V and 1 base at J, with 14 bases between. Germline V lookup: CDR1 SGHRS, CDR2 YFSETQ. The CDR3 contains 15 residues.